This T cell receptor beta chain was sequenced during a study of blood T cells in healthy people across ages. This clonotype was recorded many times. For the second PCR, which ran for roughly 6 to 12 cycles, a sample-barcoded 5' primer and a J-beta primer mix were used. Each CDR3 protein is one row after TCRdb ran MiXCR on the 5' RACE reads. The top ten hold about 8% of the sample, which has around 1.7 million distinct CDR3 sequences, 28% seen once. The CDR3 is made up of 15 amino acids. Per the germline V gene, CDR1 is SGHKS and CDR2 is YYEKEE (reference sequence). V lost 2 bases and J lost 2; bases outside the gene matches: 5.

J is TRBJ2-7 and V is TRBV5-5; TRBD1 matches 9 bases. The sequence was obtained from a woman in her thirties in good health. The sample comprised blood. As DNA, the CDR3 is TGTGCCAGCAGCTTCAGGTGGGACAGGGCCTACGAGCAGTACTTC. The encoded protein is CASSFRWDRAYEQYF. Looking up the rest from reference TRBV5-5 and TRBJ2-7 gives the full variable domain: DAGVTQSPTHLIKTRGQQVTLRCSPISGHKSVSWYQQVLGQGPQFIFQYYEKEERGRGNFPDRFSARQFPNYSSELNVNALLLGDSALYLCASSFRWDRAYEQYFGPGTRLTVT.